The 15 T cell receptor beta chains reported below all come from one sample, sequenced in a study of cytomegalovirus exposure and HLA in healthy donors. 13 Jbeta primers and 60 Vbeta primers were used for the PCR. Only in-frame clones appear in the TCRdb table, and some are missing; sequencing was by immunoSEQ multiplex PCR. This sample has fewer than 200,000 clones; 81% occur once, and the top ten carry approximately 5%. The sequenced material came from PBMCs. Receptors were obtained from a woman between 18 and 30 years old in good health and CMV-seropositive.

This clone was detected only once. This sequence joins TRBV6-1 and TRBJ1-2; D unresolved. The germline CDR1 and CDR2 sequences are MNHNS and SASEGT. The CDR3 runs 13 residues. V lost 2 bases and J lost 2, with 6 bases in between. The CDR3 sequence is CASSEQRNYGYTF. Written as DNA, the CDR3 is TGTGCCAGCAGTGAACAGCGCAACTATGGCTACACCTTC.

This sequence joins TRBV15 and TRBJ2-7; 8 bases line up with TRBD2. Germline CDR1 is LNHNV and CDR2 is YYDKDF (reference sequence). The CDR3 spans 15 residues. J was trimmed by 2 bases and V by 0 bases; bases with no gene match: 3. The CDR3 loop is CATSREDGGAYEQYF. The CDR3 nucleotides read TGTGCCACCAGCAGAGAGGACGGGGGGGCCTACGAGCAGTACTTC.

This clone occurred a few times. This chain joins TRBV7-9 and TRBJ1-4; 8 bases align to TRBD1. V shed 6 bases, J shed 4 bases, and the junction held 4 bases outside the gene matches. Germline CDR1 is SEHNR and CDR2 is FQNEAQ (reference sequence). The CDR3 sequence is 14 residues long. The CDR3 sequence: CASSPGQDNEKLFF. CDR3 DNA: TGTGCCAGCAGTCCGGGACAGGATAATGAAAAACTGTTTTTT.

V is TRBV6-6 and J is TRBJ1-1; TRBD1 might be the D (5 bases). V was clipped by 9 bases and J by 6 bases, with 14 bases between them. Germline loops: CDR1 MNHNY, CDR2 SVGAGI (reference sequence). There are 12 residues in the CDR3. CDR3 region: CASGVKQAEAFF. In DNA, the CDR3 is TGTGCCAGTGGGGTCAAACAGGCTGAAGCTTTCTTT.

This clone was seen a single time. J is TRBJ1-5 and V is TRBV6-1; D unresolved. The V gene's germline CDR1 is MNHNS and CDR2 SASEGT. This CDR3 spans 14 amino acids. Trimming stripped 9 bases from V and 2 bases from J, with 14 bases between. The CDR3 reads CASTGGGGNQPQHF. In DNA, the CDR3 is TGTGCCAGTACCGGAGGTGGGGGCAATCAGCCCCAGCATTTT.

The chain joins TRBV19 to TRBJ1-5; D is unresolved. CDR1 is LNHDA and CDR2 is SQIVND in the germline V gene (reference sequence). V lost 6 bases, J lost 4 bases, and 7 bases lay in between. This CDR3 region has 12 residues. The chain's CDR3 is CASSPLNQPQHF. CDR3 DNA: TGTGCCAGTAGCCCACTAAATCAGCCCCAGCATTTT.

The chain is built from TRBV23-1 and TRBJ1-2, with a tentative D call TRBD1 (6 bases). TRBV23-1 counts as an open reading frame of uncertain function. This CDR3 comprises 12 residues. The V end was cut by 2 bases, the J end by 6 bases, with 7 bases between. CDR3 nucleotides: TGCGCCAGCAGTCAACAGGGGAATGGCTACACCTTC. Translation gives CASSQQGNGYTF.

The rearrangement links TRBV5-1 to TRBJ2-5, with TRBD2 matching 12 bases. The V segment lost 1 base and the J segment 2 bases; nucleotides outside the gene matches: 3. The CDR3 is made up of 16 amino acids. Germline-derived CDR1 and CDR2 are SGHRS and YFSETQ. CDR3 protein: CASSLTSGGSQETQYF. The CDR3 coding sequence is TGCGCCAGCAGCTTGACTAGCGGGGGGTCACAAGAGACCCAGTACTTC. Drawing the rest from reference TRBV5-1 and TRBJ2-5, the complete variable domain is KAGVTQTPRYLIKTRGQQVTLSCSPISGHRSVSWYQQTPGQGLQFLFEYFSETQRNKGNFPGRFSGRQFSNSRSEMNVSTLELGDSALYLCASSLTSGGSQETQYFGPGTRLLVL.

This chain joins TRBV30 and TRBJ1-6, with D tentatively TRBD1 (6 bases). The CDR3 extends over 14 amino acids. CDR1 is GTSNPN, CDR2 SVGIG, per germline (reference sequence). The germline V and J ends were trimmed by 5 bases and 8 bases, with 16 bases remaining between them. The CDR3 DNA is TGTGCCTGGGATCCCAGGGGATCCCATTCACCCCTCCACTTT. It encodes CAWDPRGSHSPLHF. The full variable domain, rest sourced from reference TRBV30 and TRBJ1-6, is SQTIHQWPATLVQPVGSPLSLECTVEGTSNPNLYWYRQAAGRGLQLLFYSVGIGQISSEVPQNLSASRPQDRQFILSSKKLLLSDSGFYLCAWDPRGSHSPLHFGNGTRLTVT.

The V call is TRBV25-1, the J call TRBJ2-3; 12 nucleotides line up with TRBD2. V trimming: 1 base; J trimming: 7 bases; junction bases outside the gene matches: 6. This CDR3 spans 16 amino acids. CDR1 MGHDK and CDR2 SYGVNS come from the germline V gene. The CDR3 loop is CASSEFGLAGGNTQYF. The CDR3, as DNA: TGTGCCAGCAGTGAATTCGGGCTAGCGGGGGGGAATACGCAGTATTTT.

Written as DNA, the CDR3 is TGTGCCAGCAACAACCCGGGTGGCAGGGGTGAGGAGGACTATGGCTACACCTTC. This encodes CASNNPGGRGEEDYGYTF. The gene calls are TRBV7-9 and TRBJ1-2, with D possibly matching TRBD1 (6 bases). V was cut by 7 bases and J by 3 bases, with 27 bases left in between. Looked up from germline, CDR1 is SEHNR and CDR2 is FQNEAQ (reference sequence). The CDR3 is 18 residues long.

The chain recombines TRBV5-4 with TRBJ2-1, with D perhaps matching TRBD1 (6 bases). V dropped 6 bases and J dropped 0 bases, with 13 bases sitting between them. This CDR3 region has 15 residues. CDR1 and CDR2 (germline): SGHNT, YYREEE (reference sequence). The CDR3 sequence: CASTDRMSSYNEQFF. CDR3 coding DNA: TGTGCCAGCACCGACAGGATGAGCTCCTACAATGAGCAGTTCTTC.

This clone was counted between two and nine times. V usage is TRBV7-6 and J usage is TRBJ2-2; 7 nucleotides agree with TRBD1. The germline V gene has CDR1 SGHVS and CDR2 FNYEAQ. The CDR3 spans 16 residues. The V and J ends lost 2 bases and 7 bases, in that order; junction bases with no gene match: 10. The CDR3 here is CASSLMGQLVGGELFF. CDR3 bases: TGTGCCAGCAGCTTAATGGGACAGTTGGTTGGCGGGGAGCTGTTTTTT.

The gene calls are TRBV6-1 and TRBJ1-2; D might be TRBD1 (5 bases). The V gene's germline CDR1 is MNHNS and CDR2 SASEGT. CDR3 length: 14 amino acids. With 5 bases removed from V and 4 bases from J, the gap between germline ends came to 14 bases. This CDR3 reads CASSLGGESYGYTF. The CDR3, as DNA: TGTGCCAGCAGTCTTGGGGGGGAAAGCTATGGCTACACCTTC.

V and J are TRBV2 and TRBJ1-1; tentatively, D is TRBD1 (6 bases). V lost 6 bases and J lost 1, with 15 bases in between. This CDR3 region has 15 residues. In germline, CDR1 is SNHLY, CDR2 FYNNEI. CDR3 residues: CASSLGTPQNTEAFF. The CDR3 nucleotides are TGTGCCAGCAGCCTCGGGACACCCCAGAACACTGAAGCTTTCTTT.